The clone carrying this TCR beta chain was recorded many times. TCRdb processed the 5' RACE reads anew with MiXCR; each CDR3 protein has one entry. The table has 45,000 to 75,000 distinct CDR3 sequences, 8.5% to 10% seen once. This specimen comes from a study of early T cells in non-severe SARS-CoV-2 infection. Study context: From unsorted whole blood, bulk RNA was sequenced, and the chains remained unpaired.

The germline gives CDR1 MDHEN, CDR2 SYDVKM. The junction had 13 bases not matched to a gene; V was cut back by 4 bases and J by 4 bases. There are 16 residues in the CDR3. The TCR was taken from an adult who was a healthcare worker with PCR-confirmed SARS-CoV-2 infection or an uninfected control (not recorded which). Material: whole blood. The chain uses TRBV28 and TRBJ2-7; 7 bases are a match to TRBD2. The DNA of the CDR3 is TGTGCCAGCAGTTCCACCCATAGTTCGGGAGGATACGAGCAGTACTTC. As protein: CASSSTHSSGGYEQYF.